This TCR beta chain appears in the sequencing data of a study of blood T cell repertoires in COVID-19 (dated by TCRdb to 2020 to 2021). Describing the broader study: The collaborator samples originated in the United States, Italy and Spain and spanned the acute and convalescent phases of COVID-19. HLA class I and class II types, where available, came from metadata supplied by the sample provider rather than from assay-based typing. The material from the prospective study consisted of cDNA or gDNA derived from T cells, B-cell-depleted T cells, or PBMCs. Deeply sampled blood TCRbeta repertoires from subjects exposed to, actively infected with, or recovered from COVID-19 were included in the dataset. A freely available public database, intended as a resource for researchers studying the immune response to SARS-CoV-2, is where the repertoires were released. The samples were drawn from the first 160 participants of the ongoing ImmuneRACE study and from 1,254 subjects provided by 6 global collaborators. Sample metadata almost always included a de-identified subject ID, COVID-19 status, age in years and sex.

TCRbeta CDR3 regions were amplified from genomic DNA using the immunoSEQ Assay, a bias-controlled multiplex PCR. The authors' analysis ran thus. Nucleated cell counts per sample were estimated from amplification of reference gene primers within the assay. Sequence reads were collapsed and filtered to measure the absolute abundance of every unique TCRbeta CDR3 rearrangement. For each sample, productive Simpson clonality was calculated by taking the square root of Simpson's diversity index across productive rearrangements. TCRdb took this table from immuneACCESS and kept in-frame rearrangements with V and J called. Such tables lack part of the clones; where checked against another copy, unresolved V genes explain under half of the gap, and the rest is unexplained. V, J and clone size were drawn from that table, and D and trimming were deduced from the DNA. The sample table contains tens of thousands of clones; only one count was recorded for 84% of them. The top ten hold about 12% of the sample.

Worth noting for this clone: No cognate antigen has been identified for it. It has no much larger one-base neighbor in the sample; base qualities were not kept.

The paper's findings and limits, for the study overall: Clinical and demographic metadata were provided uncurated, with the amount varying by source and participant.

The collaborating institutions used their own protocols to collect whole blood in K2EDTA tubes. For TCRbeta analysis, collaborators shipped samples as frozen whole blood, isolated PBMCs, or DNA extracted from either of those sample types. The origin of this receptor is a human donor in a cohort sampled during active COVID-19. Input material: peripheral blood.

The DNA sequence reads TGTGCCAGCAGCCCACCGGGACACAGAAGAGACACCATATATTTT. The encoded protein is CASSPPGHRRDTIYF. The chain was built from TRBV3-1 (or the pseudogene TRBV3-2) and TRBJ1-3; TRBD1 might be the D gene, on 6 matching bases. CDR1 and CDR2 are drawn from the germline V gene (reference sequence): LGHDT, YNNKEL. V is clipped by 4 bases and J by 8 bases, and the sequence between their germline boundaries is 18 bases long. The CDR3 spans 15 residues, from the cysteine through the phenylalanine. The CDR3 DNA has 45 bases and is translated from base 1.